The clone carrying this TCR beta chain has just a few counts. MiXCR, run by TCRdb on the RT-PCR reads, gives a single entry per CDR3 protein. The table shows around 530,000 distinct CDR3 sequences, with 15% to 20% occurring only once. The data are from a study of response to subunit inactivated influenza vaccine. The CDR3 length is 14 residues. V lost 6 bases to trimming and J lost 3 bases; unmatched junction nucleotides: 4. Germline CDR1 reads MNHNS; CDR2 reads SASEGT. The clonotype originates from a man between 50 and 69 years old who received an inactivated influenza vaccine. This material consisted of CD4+ T cells sorted from PBMCs, taken roughly 24 months after vaccination. The V gene is TRBV6-1, the J gene TRBJ2-7, with 11 bases fitting TRBD1. The CDR3 region is CASSLDRGLYEQYF. The CDR3, as DNA: TGTGCCAGCAGCCTGGACAGGGGGCTCTACGAGCAGTACTTC.